The present T cell receptor (beta chain) was sequenced within a study of response to subunit inactivated influenza vaccine. TCRdb fed the RT-PCR reads into MiXCR, producing one record per CDR3 protein. The sample has about 540,000 distinct CDR3 sequences, less than 25% seen once. Per the germline V gene, CDR1 is SGHTA and CDR2 is FQGNSA. The CDR3 consists of 12 residues. V lost 5 bases and J lost 14, with 17 bases in between. These data were also filed under a second study, of T cells expressing NK-cell markers. That investigation notes: TCR beta libraries carry UMIs added by 5'RACE template switching. Sorted CD3+CD56+NKG2C+, CD3+CD56+NKG2C- and CD3+CD56-NKG2C+ T-cell subsets were beta-chain profiled. Among the experiments, several used an anti-gamma-delta TCR antibody to restrict sorting to alpha-beta TCR T cells. For six donors, the dominant NKG2C+ clonotypes made up roughly 1.0-7.5% of their CD8+ T cells.

The receptor's source is a man aged 45-60 years who received an inactivated influenza vaccine. The sample here was CD4+ T cells sorted from PBMCs, taken about 13 days after vaccination. This sequence joins TRBV7-2 and TRBJ2-3; no reliable D call. The CDR3 loop is CASSPPGPGPYF. The CDR3 DNA sequence: TGTGCCAGCAGCCCTCCGGGTCCTGGTCCGTATTTT.